The next 23 T cell receptor beta chains were all read from a single sample in a study of cytomegalovirus exposure and HLA in healthy donors. Produced via immunoSEQ multiplex PCR; TCRdb's table is partial and in-frame only. This table holds roughly 140,000 clones, roughly nine tenths found once. Material for sequencing was PBMCs. These receptors came from a woman under 30 in good health and CMV-seropositive.

The chain employs TRBV5-4 and TRBJ1-1, with a tentative D call TRBD1 (5 bases). The germline V gene has CDR1 SGHNT and CDR2 YYREEE (reference sequence). V shed 5 bases and J shed 8 bases, with 19 bases lying between them. This CDR3 contains 14 residues. CDR3 in DNA: TGTGCCAGCAGTACCCAGGGATCGGGGGGGGAAGCTTTCTTT. It yields the protein CASSTQGSGGEAFF.

This chain uses TRBV7-2 with TRBJ1-4; no clear D. The V gene's germline CDR1 is SGHTA and CDR2 FQGNSA. This CDR3 has 16 residues. V lost 1 base and J lost 5, with 14 bases in between. The CDR3 DNA follows: TGTGCCAGCAGCTTAGTGGCCGGGGTTGGGAATGAAAAACTGTTTTTT. Protein product: CASSLVAGVGNEKLFF.

The chain recombines TRBV10-1 with TRBJ2-7; 8 nucleotides align to TRBD2. Germline-derived CDR1 and CDR2 are WNHNN and SYGVQD (reference sequence). The CDR3 is 16 residues long. The V and J ends lost 0 bases and 2 bases, in that order; junction bases with no gene match: 6. The CDR3 bases are TGCGCCAGCAGTGAGTCGAGACTAGCGTTAACCTACGAGCAGTACTTC. Residues: CASSESRLALTYEQYF.

The gene calls are TRBV10-3 and TRBJ2-6; 9 nucleotides agree with TRBD1. V trimming: 10 bases; J trimming: 1 base; junction bases outside the gene matches: 14. The CDR3 sequence is 18 residues long. CDR1 is ENHRY, CDR2 SYGVKD, per germline. The DNA for the CDR3 is TGTGCCACCGGTTCGAGCTGGACAGGGGATTCTGGGGCCAACGTCCTGACTTTC. As protein: CATGSSWTGDSGANVLTF.

CDR3 bases: TGTGCCAGCAGCTTGAAGCCGGGACAGGGGTTTAACACTGAAGCTTTCTTT. Translated: CASSLKPGQGFNTEAFF. The chain uses TRBV5-5 and TRBJ1-1; TRBD1 aligns across 10 bases. CDR3 size: 17 residues. Germline V lookup: CDR1 SGHKS, CDR2 YYEKEE (reference sequence). The trim removed 1 base at V and 2 bases at J, leaving 8 bases unmatched.

The chain has TRBV13 and TRBJ2-7, with unresolved D. Trimming removed 5 bases from V and 6 bases from J, with 11 bases in between. Germline V CDR1 and CDR2: PRHDT, FYEKMQ (reference sequence). This CDR3 region has 12 residues. CDR3 loop: CASSRTPGEQYF. CDR3 coding DNA: TGTGCCAGCAGCAGAACCCCGGGCGAGCAGTACTTC.

This sequence joins TRBV5-1 and TRBJ2-3, with TRBD2 matching over 8 bases. CDR1 is SGHRS, CDR2 YFSETQ, per germline. This CDR3 contains 16 residues. J lost 1 base, V lost 1 base, and 5 bases had no gene match. The CDR3 sequence is CASSLLSGTRTDTQYF. Written as DNA, the CDR3 is TGCGCCAGCAGCTTGCTTAGCGGGACGCGCACAGATACGCAGTATTTT.

The chain links TRBV29-1 to TRBJ1-4; 9 bases are a match to TRBD1. This CDR3 has 13 residues. Germline V gene sequence: CDR1 SQVTM, CDR2 ANQGSEA. J gave up 8 bases and V 1 base, and 2 bases lay outside the gene matches. This chain's CDR3 is CSVEGQGGEKLFF. As DNA, the CDR3 is TGCAGCGTTGAAGGACAGGGGGGCGAAAAACTGTTTTTT.

This chain links TRBV6-5 with TRBJ1-3, with a possible D match to TRBD1 (6 bases). The ends were cut back, 4 bases at V and 4 bases at J, with 11 bases in the middle. This CDR3 has 14 amino acids. Per germline, CDR1 MNHEY and CDR2 SVGAGI. The CDR3 spells CASSFLGQGNTIYF. The CDR3, as DNA: TGTGCCAGCAGTTTCCTCGGACAGGGAAACACCATATATTTT.

V is TRBV7-6 and J is TRBJ2-5; D is undetermined. V was shortened by 2 bases and J by 5 bases, with 9 bases between the two germline ends. The CDR3 runs 13 residues. Per germline, CDR1 SGHVS and CDR2 FNYEAQ. CDR3 in amino acids: CASSLTTRETQYF. The CDR3 DNA reads TGTGCCAGCAGCTTAACGACAAGGGAGACCCAGTACTTC.

The chain employs TRBV4-3 and TRBJ1-1; 8 nucleotides line up with TRBD1. The CDR3 sequence is 17 residues long. V was pared by 4 bases and J by 3 bases, with 13 bases of the junction left unmatched. The V gene's germline CDR1 is LGHNA and CDR2 YSLEER. The CDR3 nucleotides are TGCGCCAGCAGCCGAACAACCTCCGGGACAGGAGACACTGAAGCTTTCTTT. As protein: CASSRTTSGTGDTEAFF.

The J gene is TRBJ1-4, the V gene TRBV28, with 7 bases fitting TRBD1. Trimming cost V 6 bases and J 0 bases; bases outside gene matches: 7. The CDR3 length is 16 residues. CDR1 MDHEN and CDR2 SYDVKM come from the germline V gene. The CDR3 here is CASRPTGEPTNEKLFF. CDR3 DNA sequence: TGTGCCAGCAGGCCAACAGGGGAACCAACTAATGAAAAACTGTTTTTT.

The chain carries TRBV19 and TRBJ2-7; 8 bases are a match to TRBD1. Germline assignment: CDR1 LNHDA and CDR2 SQIVND (reference sequence). J lost 7 bases, V lost 3 bases, and 5 bases had no gene match. This CDR3 is built from 13 residues. The CDR3 coding sequence is TGTGCCAGTAGTATCAAACAGGGGGGAGAGCAGTACTTC. Protein: CASSIKQGGEQYF.

The J gene is TRBJ2-7, the V gene TRBV27; TRBD1 agrees at 7 bases. The CDR3 sequence is 14 residues long. The junction had 8 bases not matched to a gene; V was cut back by 3 bases and J by 6 bases. Germline loops: CDR1 MNHEY, CDR2 SMNVEV (reference sequence). The CDR3 bases are TGTGCCAGCAGTTTTCCGAACAGGGGTGGCGAGCAGTACTTC. It translates to CASSFPNRGGEQYF.

The V call is TRBV6-6, the J call TRBJ2-1; 8 bases line up with TRBD2. Germline trimming cut 5 bases from V and 8 bases from J; bases unmatched to any gene: 11. The CDR3 runs 15 residues. In germline, CDR1 is MNHNY, CDR2 SVGAGI (reference sequence). CDR3 sequence (DNA): TGTGCCAGCAGTCACCCCGGGACTAGTAACTATGAGCAGTTCTTC. It codes for CASSHPGTSNYEQFF.

The sample holds a few counts of this clone. V and J are TRBV27 and TRBJ2-1; D possibly corresponds to TRBD1 (5 bases). The CDR3 extends over 13 amino acids. In germline, CDR1 is MNHEY, CDR2 SMNVEV (reference sequence). Between the trimmed V and J ends, which lost 6 bases and 14 bases, there was a span of 20 bases. Here the CDR3 reads CASSSSGIRVEFF. The CDR3 DNA reads TGTGCCAGCAGCTCGTCAGGGATACGGGTGGAGTTCTTC.

Only one count was recorded for this clone. This sequence joins TRBV28 and TRBJ2-3; D is ambiguous. Germline V gene data show CDR1 as MDHEN and CDR2 as SYDVKM. This CDR3 region has 13 residues. Deletions cut 8 bases from V and 0 bases from J, with 9 bases between. Written as DNA, the CDR3 is TGTGCCAGCGGTTGGCCTAGCACAGATACGCAGTATTTT. Its protein is CASGWPSTDTQYF. Full variable domain (rest looked up from reference TRBV28 and TRBJ2-3): DVKVTQSSRYLVKRTGEKVFLECVQDMDHENMFWYRQDPGLGLRLIYFSYDVKMKEKGDIPEGYSVSREKKERFSLILESASTNQTSMYLCASGWPSTDTQYFGPGTRLTVL.

The gene calls are TRBV12-5 and TRBJ2-7; 9 positions match TRBD2. In germline, CDR1 is LGHNT, CDR2 FRNRAP. This CDR3 comprises 15 residues. Unmatched junction bases numbered 3, after V lost 1 base and J lost 2 bases. This CDR3 reads CASGLDLAGAYEQYF. The CDR3 DNA reads as TGTGCTAGTGGTTTGGACTTAGCGGGAGCCTACGAGCAGTACTTC.

The rearrangement uses TRBV4-1 and TRBJ2-7, with D possibly matching TRBD1 (7 bases). The CDR3 sequence is 15 residues long. Germline CDR1 is MGHRA and CDR2 is YSYEKL. Trimming cost V 4 bases and J 4 bases, with 17 bases left between them. This CDR3 reads CASSRGGGLIYEQYF. The CDR3 DNA reads as TGCGCCAGCAGCCGAGGAGGGGGCTTGATTTACGAGCAGTACTTC.

This clone has only a few counts. Additional DNA sequences in this sample encode the identical CDR3. V gene TRBV19 combines with J gene TRBJ1-5; the D is unclear. Germline lookup yields CDR1 LNHDA and CDR2 SQIVND (reference sequence). The CDR3 extends over 11 amino acids. CDR3 sequence reads: CAGGSNQPQHF. CDR3 nucleotide sequence: TGTGCAGGAGGGAGCAATCAGCCCCAGCATTTT.

This clone came up a few times. This chain joins TRBV30 and TRBJ1-5; 11 bases agree with TRBD1. In germline, CDR1 is GTSNPN, CDR2 SVGIG (reference sequence). J was trimmed by 2 bases and V by 3 bases; bases with no gene match: 9. CDR3 size: 17 residues. The CDR3 DNA is TGTGCCTGGAGCCAGGACAGGGGGCGCGGGGGCAATCAGCCCCAGCATTTT. It encodes CAWSQDRGRGGNQPQHF.

The genes are TRBV11-2 and TRBJ2-1; 8 bases fit TRBD2. Per the germline V gene, CDR1 is SGHAT and CDR2 is FQNNGV. The V gene end was trimmed by 4 bases and the J gene end by 4 bases; junction bases not matched to a gene: 12. This CDR3 is built from 17 residues. The CDR3 is CASSYGDGTRDYNEQFF. CDR3 sequence (DNA): TGTGCCAGCAGCTACGGCGACGGGACTAGGGATTACAATGAGCAGTTCTTC.

This chain joins TRBV19 and TRBJ2-2; D remains unclear. The CDR3 totals 14 residues. V gave up 3 bases and J gave up 4 bases, with 9 bases separating them. In germline, CDR1 is LNHDA, CDR2 SQIVND (reference sequence). CDR3 nucleotides: TGTGCCAGTAGTATTGAGCCATCCACCGGGGAGCTGTTTTTT. It is translated as CASSIEPSTGELFF.